What follows are 29 T cell receptor beta chains derived from one specimen sequenced in a study of shared clonotypes between healthy human individuals. Repertoires were generated with immunoSEQ multiplex PCR, while TCRdb's copy carries only in-frame clones and drops some. The table lists 450,000 to 600,000 clones, 70% to 85% of them singletons. The source material was PBMCs. The source of these receptors is a woman aged 40 to 55 in good health. Some clones in this sample may be carry-over from other donors' samples.

This clone was picked up one time. The CDR3 DNA is TGTGCCAGCAGCTTAAGAAGGTCAGGGTCCGGGGAGCTGTTTTTT. This translates into CASSLRRSGSGELFF. This rearrangement joins TRBV7-9 to TRBJ2-2, with D perhaps matching TRBD1 (5 bases). The CDR3 is made up of 15 amino acids. The germline gives CDR1 SEHNR, CDR2 FQNEAQ (reference sequence). Trimming left V 2 bases short and J 6 bases short, with 13 bases between. The variable domain in full, completed from reference TRBV7-9 and TRBJ2-2, reads DTGVSQNPRHKITKRGQNVTFRCDPISEHNRLYWYRQTLGQGPEFLTYFQNEAQLEKSRLLSDRFSAERPKGSFSTLEIQRTEQGDSAMYLCASSLRRSGSGELFFGEGSRLTVL.

In its sample, this clone was seen once. The chain combines TRBV29-1 with TRBJ1-3; TRBD1 is a possible D gene (6 bases). The CDR3 is 14 residues long. Per the germline V gene, CDR1 is SQVTM and CDR2 is ANQGSEA. V lost 2 bases and J lost 2, with 10 bases in between. CDR3 sequence reads: CSVERSGAGNTIYF. CDR3 nucleotides: TGCAGCGTTGAAAGGTCAGGGGCTGGAAACACCATATATTTT.

The chain joins TRBV15 to TRBJ2-1; weak D call: TRBD2 (5 bases). The CDR3 is made up of 15 amino acids. Trimming removed 0 bases from V and 2 bases from J, with 8 bases in between. The germline V gene has CDR1 LNHNV and CDR2 YYDKDF (reference sequence). CDR3 coding DNA: TGTGCCACCAGCAGAGACCCGGGGACCTACAATGAGCAGTTCTTC. Translated, it gives CATSRDPGTYNEQFF. Looking up the rest from reference TRBV15 and TRBJ2-1 gives the full variable domain: DAMVIQNPRYQVTQFGKPVTLSCSQTLNHNVMYWYQQKSSQAPKLLFHYYDKDFNNEADTPDNFQSRRPNTSFCFLDIRSPGLGDTAMYLCATSRDPGTYNEQFFGPGTRLTVL.

Regarding this clone: This sample includes further DNA sequences coding for the same CDR3. The genes are TRBV5-1 and TRBJ2-5, with D tentatively TRBD2 (5 bases). With 0 bases removed from V and 5 bases from J, the gap between germline ends came to 8 bases. This CDR3 contains 13 residues. Looked up from germline, CDR1 is SGHRS and CDR2 is YFSETQ. The CDR3 sequence: CASSLEASETQYF. CDR3 nucleotides: TGCGCCAGCAGCTTGGAGGCTAGCGAGACCCAGTACTTC.

The chain combines TRBV19 with TRBJ1-3, with 9 bases lining up with TRBD1. The CDR3 extends over 15 amino acids. The germline V gene has CDR1 LNHDA and CDR2 SQIVND (reference sequence). Germline trimming cut 6 bases from V and 4 bases from J; bases unmatched to any gene: 7. For the CDR3, the DNA is TGTGCCAGTAGCCTACTACAGGGGGCCGGAAACACCATATATTTT. As protein: CASSLLQGAGNTIYF.

The count of this clone is one. The V and J genes are TRBV11-3 and TRBJ2-1; TRBD2 matches at 9 bases. The CDR3 covers 15 residues. J gave up 9 bases and V 1 base, and 7 bases lay outside the gene matches. Germline values: CDR1 SGHNT, CDR2 YENEEA. CDR3 protein: CASSLGLAGVTEQFF. In DNA form, the CDR3 reads TGTGCCAGCAGCTTAGGGTTAGCGGGAGTCACTGAGCAGTTCTTC.

V usage is TRBV30 and J usage is TRBJ2-1, with D hard to call. Trimming pared 0 bases from V and 6 bases from J, leaving 3 bases between. The germline CDR1 and CDR2 sequences are GTSNPN and SVGIG (reference sequence). The CDR3 has 11 residues. CDR3 coding DNA: TGTGCCTGGAGTGTACTCAATGAGCAGTTCTTC. Translation: CAWSVLNEQFF. Full variable domain (missing parts from reference TRBV30 and TRBJ2-1): SQTIHQWPATLVQPVGSPLSLECTVEGTSNPNLYWYRQAAGRGLQLLFYSVGIGQISSEVPQNLSASRPQDRQFILSSKKLLLSDSGFYLCAWSVLNEQFFGPGTRLTVL.

The count of this clone is one. A far more abundant clone sits one base away, making this likely a read error. The chain uses TRBV27 and TRBJ1-2; tentative D call: TRBD1 (5 bases). Germline assignment: CDR1 MNHEY and CDR2 SMNVEV (reference sequence). V was pared by 6 bases and J by 7 bases, with 15 bases between. This CDR3 comprises 13 residues. CDR3 in DNA: TGTGCCAGCAGACGGGGGGTCGGGCGTGGCTACACCTTC. This gives the protein CASRRGVGRGYTF.

The chain combines TRBV18 with TRBJ2-5; D is undetermined. The CDR3 length is 13 residues. Germline CDR1 reads KGHSH; CDR2 reads LQKENI. Deletions cut 3 bases from V and 3 bases from J, with 8 bases between. The CDR3 nucleotides are TGTGCCAGCTCACCCGGTTCAGAAGAGACCCAGTACTTC. Translating it yields CASSPGSEETQYF.

This chain connects TRBV30 to TRBJ2-2; 9 nucleotides agree with TRBD2. J was trimmed by 6 bases and V by 2 bases; bases with no gene match: 4. The CDR3 extends over 14 amino acids. In germline, CDR1 is GTSNPN, CDR2 SVGIG (reference sequence). The CDR3 sequence is CAWSRVAGAGELFF. The CDR3 nucleotides are TGTGCCTGGAGTAGGGTAGCGGGAGCCGGGGAGCTGTTTTTT.

The chain links TRBV5-5 to TRBJ1-5, with no clear D. V lost 0 bases to trimming and J lost 6 bases, with 10 bases between them. The CDR3 is 14 residues long. Germline assignment: CDR1 SGHKS and CDR2 YYEKEE (reference sequence). The CDR3 coding sequence is TGTGCCAGCAGCTTGGGGCACTCCGGTCAGCCCCAGCATTTT. Residues: CASSLGHSGQPQHF.

The chain links TRBV5-4 to TRBJ2-5; possibly TRBD1 for D (5 bases). Germline assignment: CDR1 SGHNT and CDR2 YYREEE (reference sequence). Trimming removed 1 base from V and 2 bases from J, with 15 bases in between. This CDR3 comprises 16 residues. CDR3 nucleotide sequence: TGTGCCAGCAGCTTGACGTGGGGCGGAAGGCAAGAGACCCAGTACTTC. This sequence encodes CASSLTWGGRQETQYF.

This chain uses TRBV5-1 with TRBJ2-2, with 7 bases identical to TRBD1. This CDR3 is 14 amino acids long. After removal of 4 bases from V and 6 bases from J, the junction contained 6 bases not matched to a gene. Germline V lookup: CDR1 SGHRS, CDR2 YFSETQ. In DNA, the CDR3 is TGCGCCAGCAGCAGAACTCAGGGGGCCGGGGAGCTGTTTTTT. Residues: CASSRTQGAGELFF.

This rearrangement joins TRBV30 to TRBJ2-7, with TRBD1 as a possible D gene (6 bases). V lost 3 bases to trimming and J lost 4 bases, with 16 bases between them. Germline V gives CDR1 GTSNPN, CDR2 SVGIG (reference sequence). There are 14 residues in the CDR3. CDR3 amino acids: CAWRGSARGYEQYF. The CDR3 DNA is TGTGCCTGGAGGGGGAGCGCCAGGGGTTACGAGCAGTACTTC.

The chain couples TRBV5-1 to TRBJ2-7, with D possibly matching TRBD2 (5 bases). Trimming cost V 1 base and J 0 bases, with 14 bases left between them. In germline, CDR1 is SGHRS, CDR2 YFSETQ. There are 16 residues in the CDR3. The CDR3 protein is CASSLIPGISSYEQYF. CDR3 coding DNA: TGCGCCAGCAGCTTGATCCCCGGGATTAGCTCCTACGAGCAGTACTTC.

The CDR3 DNA follows: TGTGCCAGCAGACACGGACTAACACCCTACAATGAGCAGTTCTTC. Translating it yields CASRHGLTPYNEQFF. The chain combines TRBV7-8 with TRBJ2-1; tentative D call: TRBD2 (6 bases). Germline CDR1 SGHVS, CDR2 FQNEAQ. Trimming took off 6 bases at V and 2 bases at J, with 14 bases between the two ends. This CDR3 comprises 15 residues.

V and J are TRBV29-1 and TRBJ2-7, with TRBD2 matching 9 bases. Germline CDR1 SQVTM, CDR2 ANQGSEA. Trimming took 5 bases from V and 4 from J; bases not matched to a gene: 6. This CDR3 comprises 13 residues. For the CDR3, the DNA is TGCAGCGTTTTCGGGACTAGCATGTACGAGCAGTACTTC. Translation gives CSVFGTSMYEQYF.

The chain has TRBV6-6 and TRBJ2-7; D not resolved. V was cut by 7 bases and J by 0 bases, with 10 bases left in between. Germline CDR1 MNHNY, CDR2 SVGAGI (reference sequence). The CDR3 is 13 amino acids. Here the CDR3 DNA reads TGTGCCAGCAAGGACCGGAGCTCCTACGAGCAGTACTTC. Its translation is CASKDRSSYEQYF.

On this clone: This specimen includes other DNA sequences encoding the same CDR3. This rearrangement joins TRBV7-2 to TRBJ1-4; D is perhaps TRBD1 (5 bases). Germline V gene lookup returns CDR1 SGHTA and CDR2 FQGNSA. This CDR3 is 12 amino acids long. Trimming removed 5 bases from V and 7 bases from J, with 8 bases in between. The CDR3 spells CASSPQGEKLFF. CDR3 nucleotide sequence: TGTGCCAGCAGCCCCCAGGGTGAAAAACTGTTTTTT.

The rearrangement joins TRBV28 to TRBJ1-4, with D perhaps TRBD1 (6 bases). The germline V and J ends were trimmed by 7 bases and 7 bases, with 16 bases remaining between them. CDR1 and CDR2 (germline): MDHEN, SYDVKM. This CDR3 has 14 amino acids. CDR3 nucleotide sequence: TGTGCCAGCACCACAGGGTTCTTTCGTGAAAAACTGTTTTTT. As protein: CASTTGFFREKLFF.

V usage is TRBV7-9 and J usage is TRBJ2-2; no clear D. V dropped 5 bases and J dropped 7 bases, with 11 bases sitting between them. Germline lookup yields CDR1 SEHNR and CDR2 FQNEAQ (reference sequence). The CDR3 covers 13 residues. CDR3: CASSPGSGGELFF. CDR3 in DNA: TGTGCCAGCAGCCCAGGAAGTGGCGGGGAGCTGTTTTTT.

The gene calls are TRBV5-1 and TRBJ1-4, with a possible D match to TRBD1 (5 bases). The germline V and J ends were trimmed by 2 bases and 5 bases, with 10 bases remaining between them. Germline V gene data show CDR1 as SGHRS and CDR2 as YFSETQ. This CDR3 is 14 amino acids long. This chain's CDR3 is CASSLRQKNEKLFF. CDR3 sequence (DNA): TGCGCCAGCAGCTTACGACAGAAAAATGAAAAACTGTTTTTT.

Note on this clone: This CDR3 is also generated by other DNA sequences in the sample. The rearrangement joins TRBV7-2 to TRBJ2-3; TRBD2 agrees at 11 bases. With V trimmed by 3 bases and J by 4 bases, 3 bases remained unmatched. This CDR3 contains 15 residues. In germline, CDR1 is SGHTA, CDR2 FQGNSA. CDR3 DNA sequence: TGTGCCAGCAGCTTGGCTAGCGGGAGGTCAGATACGCAGTATTTT. Amino acids: CASSLASGRSDTQYF.

The V call is TRBV2, the J call TRBJ2-1; D call uncertain. CDR1 is SNHLY, CDR2 FYNNEI, per germline. Deletions cut 1 base from V and 16 bases from J, with 14 bases between. The CDR3 totals 12 residues. The CDR3 coding sequence is TGTGCCAGCAGTGAAGGGGTGCCGGCGAATTTCTTC. Amino acids: CASSEGVPANFF.

This sequence joins TRBV29-1 and TRBJ1-1; D might be TRBD1 (5 bases). Germline V gene lookup returns CDR1 SQVTM and CDR2 ANQGSEA. V lost 6 bases and J 0 bases, leaving 11 bases between the germline ends. The CDR3 is made up of 13 amino acids. CDR3 residues: CSVTGTVNTEAFF. The CDR3 nucleotides are TGCAGCGTCACCGGGACGGTGAACACTGAAGCTTTCTTT.

This clone was observed once. The chain recombines TRBV27 with TRBJ2-5, with TRBD1 identical over 10 bases. Trimming removed 4 bases from V and 2 bases from J; junction bases left unmatched: 4. The CDR3 is 15 residues long. Germline CDR1 MNHEY, CDR2 SMNVEV (reference sequence). The CDR3 DNA sequence: TGTGCCAGCAGTTGGGGACAGGGGACACAAGAGACCCAGTACTTC. It yields the protein CASSWGQGTQETQYF.

The chain links TRBV28 to TRBJ1-5, with TRBD1 matching over 7 bases. The ends lost 7 bases at V and 7 bases at J; junction bases unmatched: 13. The CDR3 contains 15 residues. CDR1 is MDHEN and CDR2 is SYDVKM in the germline V gene. CDR3 region: CASNSPGGSLQPQHF. CDR3 DNA: TGTGCCAGCAATTCGCCAGGGGGATCCCTCCAGCCCCAGCATTTT.

This clone was seen at least ten times. The chain combines TRBV28 with TRBJ2-5; 8 positions match TRBD1. CDR3 length: 17 amino acids. With V trimmed by 7 bases and J by 5 bases, 18 bases remained unmatched. CDR1 and CDR2 (germline): MDHEN, SYDVKM. CDR3 sequence (DNA): TGTGCCAGCACCCCTGGACAGGGTCGGCCCTTGAGTGAGACCCAGTACTTC. Its translation: CASTPGQGRPLSETQYF.

This clone came up once. V is TRBV28 and J is TRBJ1-5, with a weak D call TRBD1 (5 bases). Germline-derived CDR1 and CDR2 are MDHEN and SYDVKM. This CDR3 spans 17 amino acids. The V and J ends lost 4 bases and 1 base respectively, with 17 bases between them. The CDR3 spells CASSWGGVGMSNQPQHF. The CDR3 nucleotides read TGTGCCAGCAGTTGGGGAGGGGTAGGGATGAGCAATCAGCCCCAGCATTTT.